This T cell receptor (beta chain) appears in the sequencing data of a study of blood T cell repertoires in COVID-19. For the study at large: From the United States, Italy and Spain came samples of acute and convalescent COVID-19. Nucleic acid was either cDNA or gDNA, and it came from T cells, B-cell-depleted T cells, or PBMCs.

Per the authors' pipeline: Amplification with reference gene primers provided the estimates of nucleated cell counts. Using immunoSEQ multiplex PCR, the repertoire was profiled, and TCRdb retains in-frame clones only, with some absent. The DNA was the basis for D and trimming; V, J and clone size are from that table. The sample yields around 300,000 clones, under 90% seen once. The CDR3 runs 13 residues. The germline CDR1 and CDR2 sequences are SGHNT and YENEEA. Between the trimmed V and J ends, which lost 6 bases and 3 bases, there was a span of 8 bases. This sequence was found in a woman aged 40 to 50 who had recovered from COVID-19. The sequencing sample was made of peripheral blood. J is TRBJ1-4 and V is TRBV11-3; TRBD1 might be the D (6 bases). The CDR3 spells CASRDRSNEKLFF. For the CDR3, the DNA is TGTGCCAGCAGGGACAGATCTAATGAAAAACTGTTTTTT.